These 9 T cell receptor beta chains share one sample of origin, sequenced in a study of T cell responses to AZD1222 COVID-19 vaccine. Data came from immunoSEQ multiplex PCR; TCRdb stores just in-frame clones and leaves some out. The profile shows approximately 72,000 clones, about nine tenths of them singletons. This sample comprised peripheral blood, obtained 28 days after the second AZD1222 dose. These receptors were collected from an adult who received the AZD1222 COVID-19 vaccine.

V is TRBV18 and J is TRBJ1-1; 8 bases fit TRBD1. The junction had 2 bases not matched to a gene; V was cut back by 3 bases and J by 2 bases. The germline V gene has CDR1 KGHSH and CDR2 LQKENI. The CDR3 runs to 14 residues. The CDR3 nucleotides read TGTGCCAGCTCACCTGACAGGGGAAACACTGAAGCTTTCTTT. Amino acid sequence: CASSPDRGNTEAFF. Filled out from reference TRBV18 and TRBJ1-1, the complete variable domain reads NAGVMQNPRHLVRRRGQEARLRCSPMKGHSHVYWYRQLPEEGLKFMVYLQKENIIDESGMPKERFSAEFPKEGPSILRIQQVVRGDSAAYFCASSPDRGNTEAFFGQGTRLTVV.

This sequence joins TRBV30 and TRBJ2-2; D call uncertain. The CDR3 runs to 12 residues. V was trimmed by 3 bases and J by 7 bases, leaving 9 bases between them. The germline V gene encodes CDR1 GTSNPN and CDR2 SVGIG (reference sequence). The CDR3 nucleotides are TGTGCCTGGAGGTTCGCGGTCGGGGAGCTGTTTTTT. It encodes CAWRFAVGELFF.

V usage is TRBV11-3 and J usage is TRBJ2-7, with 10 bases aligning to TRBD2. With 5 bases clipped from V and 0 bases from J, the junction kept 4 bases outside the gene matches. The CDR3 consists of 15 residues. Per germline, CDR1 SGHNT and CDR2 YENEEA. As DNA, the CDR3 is TGTGCCAGCAGCCCCCCTAGCGGGAGCTCCTACGAGCAGTACTTC. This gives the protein CASSPPSGSSYEQYF.

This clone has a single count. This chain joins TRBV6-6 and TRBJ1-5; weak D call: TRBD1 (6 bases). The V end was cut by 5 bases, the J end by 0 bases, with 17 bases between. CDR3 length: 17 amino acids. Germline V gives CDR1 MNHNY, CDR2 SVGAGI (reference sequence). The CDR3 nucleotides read TGTGCCAGCAGTCCAGGGCCGGGGGCATATAGCAATCAGCCCCAGCATTTT. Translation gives CASSPGPGAYSNQPQHF.

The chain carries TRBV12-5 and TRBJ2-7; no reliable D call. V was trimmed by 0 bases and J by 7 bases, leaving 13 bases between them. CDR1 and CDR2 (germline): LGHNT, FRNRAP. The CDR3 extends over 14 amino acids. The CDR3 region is CASGLVPNQDEQYF. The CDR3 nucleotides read TGTGCTAGTGGTTTGGTACCGAACCAGGATGAGCAGTACTTC.

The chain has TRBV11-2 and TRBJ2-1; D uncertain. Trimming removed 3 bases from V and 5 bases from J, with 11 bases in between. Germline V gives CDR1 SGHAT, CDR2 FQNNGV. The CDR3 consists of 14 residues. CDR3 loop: CASSFLFSDNEQFF. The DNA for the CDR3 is TGTGCCAGCAGCTTTTTGTTTTCCGACAATGAGCAGTTCTTC.

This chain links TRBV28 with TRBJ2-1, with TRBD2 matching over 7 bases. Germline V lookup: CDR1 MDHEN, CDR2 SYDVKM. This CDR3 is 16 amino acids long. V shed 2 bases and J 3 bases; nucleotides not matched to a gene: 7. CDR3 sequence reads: CASSLLSGAHYNEQFF. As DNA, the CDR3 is TGTGCCAGCAGTTTACTGAGCGGGGCCCACTACAATGAGCAGTTCTTC. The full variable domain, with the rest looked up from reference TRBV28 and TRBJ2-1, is DVKVTQSSRYLVKRTGEKVFLECVQDMDHENMFWYRQDPGLGLRLIYFSYDVKMKEKGDIPEGYSVSREKKERFSLILESASTNQTSMYLCASSLLSGAHYNEQFFGPGTRLTVL.

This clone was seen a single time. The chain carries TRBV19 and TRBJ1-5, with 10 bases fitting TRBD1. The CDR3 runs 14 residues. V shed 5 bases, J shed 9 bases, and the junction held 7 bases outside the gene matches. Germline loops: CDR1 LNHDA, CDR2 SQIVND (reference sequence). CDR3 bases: TGTGCCAGTAGTGAGGACAGGGGGTTTCCGCCCCAGCATTTT. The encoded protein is CASSEDRGFPPQHF.

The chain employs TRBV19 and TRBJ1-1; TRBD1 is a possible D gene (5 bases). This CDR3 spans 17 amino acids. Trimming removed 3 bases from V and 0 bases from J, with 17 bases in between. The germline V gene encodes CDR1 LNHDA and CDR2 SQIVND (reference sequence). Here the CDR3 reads CASSMKGPARMNTEAFF. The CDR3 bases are TGTGCCAGTAGTATGAAGGGGCCAGCTCGCATGAACACTGAAGCTTTCTTT.